This TCR beta chain comes out of a study of quantifying T cell responses using KT2 cells. As for the study in general: RNA was reverse transcribed with TCR alpha and beta constant-region primers. The second PCR ran as a qPCR until a predetermined fluorescence threshold was reached.

As for this clonotype: Its specificity is unknown.

Study results and limitations: At about one KT2 cell per 100,000 PBMC, KT2 sequences were still detected.

The germline V gene has CDR1 LGHNA and CDR2 YNFKEQ. CDR3 length: 17 amino acids. V dropped 0 bases and J dropped 1; count of bases not matched to a gene: 6. The cDNA 3' end received a ligated oligonucleotide with a UMI. An equimolar mix of RC1.1 and RC1.2 primed the beta chain across TRBC1 and TRBC2. Each CDR3 protein gets one entry after TCRdb re-called the UMI-ligation and nested PCR reads with MiXCR. The sample lists approximately 41,000 distinct CDR3 sequences; more than 15% were seen once. The genes are TRBV4-2 and TRBJ2-5; 9 nucleotides align to TRBD2. The sequence came from a human donor. The sample was PBMCs spiked with cells of the T cell clone KT2. CDR3 sequence (DNA): TGTGCCAGCAGCCAAGATCTTCGGACTAGCGTCCAAGAGACCCAGTACTTC. Its translation is CASSQDLRTSVQETQYF.